This record looks at one TCR beta chain sequence and its context. Its antigen is currently unknown. The sample's time point: postoperative day 105 after intestinal transplantation (dayNNNN = postoperative day). This entry is derived from a study of graft-versus-host responses after intestinal transplantation. Study-wide background: Every recipient had anti-thymocyte globulin induction and two to three years of tacrolimus plus steroids.

Profiled with immunoSEQ multiplex PCR; TCRdb holds only in-frame clones, not every one. The table includes 12,000 or so clones, approximately 90% detected once. General study points: Some GvH clones were seen earlier in gut or blood, suggesting intestinal origin.

The CDR3 spans 14 residues. The V gene lost 4 bases and the J gene lost 4 bases, with 15 bases spanning the gap. Germline V CDR1 and CDR2: SGHKS, YYEKEE (reference sequence). The V gene is TRBV5-5, the J gene TRBJ2-7, with D unclear. The sequenced sample was PBMCs, obtained 105 days after intestinal transplantation. This TCR was sampled from a human patient who received an intestinal transplant, so some T cells may come from the graft donor. DNA of the CDR3: TGTGCCAGCAGCCAATCTAGTATTGAGTACGAGCAGTACTTC. Its translation: CASSQSSIEYEQYF. Full variable domain (rest looked up from reference TRBV5-5 and TRBJ2-7): DAGVTQSPTHLIKTRGQQVTLRCSPISGHKSVSWYQQVLGQGPQFIFQYYEKEERGRGNFPDRFSARQFPNYSSELNVNALLLGDSALYLCASSQSSIEYEQYFGPGTRLTVT.